This T cell receptor (beta chain) stems from a study of CD8+CD57+ T cells in acquired aplastic anemia. Whoever was chosen for sequencing had shown CD8+CD57+ cell expansion by flow cytometry. This clonotype came up many times. With 5 bases removed from V and 0 bases from J, the gap between germline ends came to 11 bases. Germline V gene sequence: CDR1 SGHAT, CDR2 FQNNGV. CDR3 length: 14 amino acids. Profiles of TCR beta VDJ and CDR3 were generated from a genomic DNA template. MiXCR, applied by TCRdb to the reads, yields one record per CDR3 protein. The sample has approximately 40,000 distinct CDR3 sequences, 63% seen once; the top ten hold 45% to 75%.

The sequenced material came from sorted CD4+, CD8+, or CD8+CD57+ T cells (not recorded which) from PBMCs. The V gene is TRBV11-2, the J gene TRBJ2-7; D perhaps matches TRBD2 (5 bases). The source of this sequence is a human donor with aplastic anemia. The CDR3 protein is CASSPGSVSYEQYF. CDR3 DNA: TGTGCCAGCAGCCCGGGGAGCGTCTCCTACGAGCAGTACTTC.